This T cell receptor (beta chain) was documented in a study of blood T cells in healthy people across ages. Overall study results and limits: Naive CD4+ cell counts and diversity both ran higher in long-lived than in aged donors. TCR beta diversity tracked closely with naive T cell percentage.

Only a few counts were recorded for this clonotype. Antigen specificity is unknown. The CDR3 loop spans 11 amino acids. Trimming left V 1 base short and J 13 bases short, with 8 bases between. Through a sample-barcoded 5' primer and a J-beta primer mix, a second PCR was run for roughly 6 to 11 cycles. One entry per CDR3 protein, called by TCRdb with MiXCR from the 5' RACE reads. The data show 750,000 or so distinct CDR3 sequences, around a quarter seen once. The sample was also reused in another study, on T cells of mothers and their children. Per that study: Related mother-child pairs showed slightly, non-significantly higher overlap than unrelated pairs.

This rearrangement joins TRBV12-3 or TRBV12-4 to TRBJ1-5, with a weak D call TRBD1 (5 bases). The clonotype originates from a boy aged 10-17 years in good health. Sequenced sample: blood. The CDR3 DNA is TGTGCCAGCAGTTTAGACCAGGGACAGCATTTT. It encodes CASSLDQGQHF.